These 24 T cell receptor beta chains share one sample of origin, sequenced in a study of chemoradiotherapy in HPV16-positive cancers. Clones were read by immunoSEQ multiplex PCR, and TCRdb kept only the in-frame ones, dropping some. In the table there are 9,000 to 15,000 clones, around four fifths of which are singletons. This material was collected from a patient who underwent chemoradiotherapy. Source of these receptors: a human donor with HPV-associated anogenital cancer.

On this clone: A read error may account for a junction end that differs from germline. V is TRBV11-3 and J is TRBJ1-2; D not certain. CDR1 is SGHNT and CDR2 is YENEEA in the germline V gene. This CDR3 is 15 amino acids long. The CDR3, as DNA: TGTGCCGGCAGCCCACGTGGCGGAACTAACTATGGCTACACCTTC. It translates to CAGSPRGGTNYGYTF.

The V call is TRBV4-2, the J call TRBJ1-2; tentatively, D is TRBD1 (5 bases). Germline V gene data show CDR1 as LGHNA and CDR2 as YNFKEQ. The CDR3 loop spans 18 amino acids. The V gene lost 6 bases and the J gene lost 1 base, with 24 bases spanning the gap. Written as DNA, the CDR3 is TGTGCCAGCAGTCCCTACGGGAGGGGCGCTGGGATTAACTATGGCTACACCTTC. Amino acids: CASSPYGRGAGINYGYTF.

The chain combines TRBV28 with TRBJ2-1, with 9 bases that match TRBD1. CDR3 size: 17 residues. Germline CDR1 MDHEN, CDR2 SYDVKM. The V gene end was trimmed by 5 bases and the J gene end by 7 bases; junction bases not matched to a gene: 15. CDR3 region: CASSDRLGQGRRNEQFF. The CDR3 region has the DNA TGTGCCAGCAGTGACCGCTTGGGACAGGGCCGACGGAATGAGCAGTTCTTC. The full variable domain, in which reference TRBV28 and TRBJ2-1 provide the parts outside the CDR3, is DVKVTQSSRYLVKRTGEKVFLECVQDMDHENMFWYRQDPGLGLRLIYFSYDVKMKEKGDIPEGYSVSREKKERFSLILESASTNQTSMYLCASSDRLGQGRRNEQFFGPGTRLTVL.

CDR3 sequence: CASRTLGANVLTF. CDR3 coding DNA: TGTGCCAGTCGAACTTTGGGGGCCAACGTCCTGACTTTC. The rearrangement links TRBV28 to TRBJ2-6; the D is unclear. This CDR3 has 13 residues. The germline V and J ends were trimmed by 9 bases and 4 bases, with 10 bases remaining between them. CDR1 and CDR2 (germline): MDHEN, SYDVKM. The full variable domain, its missing parts supplied by reference TRBV28 and TRBJ2-6, is DVKVTQSSRYLVKRTGEKVFLECVQDMDHENMFWYRQDPGLGLRLIYFSYDVKMKEKGDIPEGYSVSREKKERFSLILESASTNQTSMYLCASRTLGANVLTFGAGSRLTVL.

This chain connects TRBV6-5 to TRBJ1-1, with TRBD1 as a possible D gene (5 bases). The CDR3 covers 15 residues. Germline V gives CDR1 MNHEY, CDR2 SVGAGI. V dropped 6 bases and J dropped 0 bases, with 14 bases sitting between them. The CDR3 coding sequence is TGTGCCAGCAGCCCGATTACCAGGGTGAACACTGAAGCTTTCTTT. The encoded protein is CASSPITRVNTEAFF.

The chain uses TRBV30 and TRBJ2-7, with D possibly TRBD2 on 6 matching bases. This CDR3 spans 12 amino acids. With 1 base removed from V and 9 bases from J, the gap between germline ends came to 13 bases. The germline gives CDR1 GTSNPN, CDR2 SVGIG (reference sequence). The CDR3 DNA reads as TGTGCCTGGAGTGGACTGCGGGACCCGCAGTACTTC. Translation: CAWSGLRDPQYF.

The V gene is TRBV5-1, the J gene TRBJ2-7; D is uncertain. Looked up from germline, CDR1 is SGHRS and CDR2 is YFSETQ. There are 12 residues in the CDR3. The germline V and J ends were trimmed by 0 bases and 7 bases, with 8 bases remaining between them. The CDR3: CASSLALGEQYF. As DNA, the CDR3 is TGCGCCAGCAGCTTGGCCTTGGGGGAGCAGTACTTC.

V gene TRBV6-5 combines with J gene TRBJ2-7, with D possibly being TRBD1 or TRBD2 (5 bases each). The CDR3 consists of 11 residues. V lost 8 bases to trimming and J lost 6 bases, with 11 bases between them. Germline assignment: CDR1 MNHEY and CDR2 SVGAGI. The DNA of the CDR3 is TGTGCCAGCCGCCGGGGCGGCGAGCAGTACTTC. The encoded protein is CASRRGGEQYF.

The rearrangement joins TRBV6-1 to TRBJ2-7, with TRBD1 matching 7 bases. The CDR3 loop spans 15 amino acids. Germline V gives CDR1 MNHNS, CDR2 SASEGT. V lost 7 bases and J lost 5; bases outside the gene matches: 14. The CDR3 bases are TGTGCCAGCAACAAGGGTGAACAGGGGTTTGACGAGCAGTACTTC. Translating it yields CASNKGEQGFDEQYF.

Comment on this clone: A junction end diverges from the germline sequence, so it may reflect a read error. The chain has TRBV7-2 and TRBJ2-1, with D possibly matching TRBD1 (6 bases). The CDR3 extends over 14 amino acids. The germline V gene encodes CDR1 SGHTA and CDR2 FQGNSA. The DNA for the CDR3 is TGTGCCAGCAGCTCCGGGTCCTGGGACAATGGGCAGTTCTTC. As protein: CASSSGSWDNGQFF.

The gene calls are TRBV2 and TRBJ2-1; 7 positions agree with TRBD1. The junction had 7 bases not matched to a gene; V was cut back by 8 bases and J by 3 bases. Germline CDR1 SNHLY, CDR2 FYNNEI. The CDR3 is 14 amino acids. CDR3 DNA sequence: TGTGCCAGCGTGGGACAGATCAGCTACAATGAGCAGTTCTTC. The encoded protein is CASVGQISYNEQFF.

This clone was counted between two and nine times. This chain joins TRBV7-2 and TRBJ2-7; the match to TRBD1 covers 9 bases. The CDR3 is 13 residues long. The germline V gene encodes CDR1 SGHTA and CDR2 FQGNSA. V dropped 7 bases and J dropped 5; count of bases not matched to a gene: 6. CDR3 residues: CASTWDRANEQYF. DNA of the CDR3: TGTGCCAGCACTTGGGACAGGGCCAACGAGCAGTACTTC.

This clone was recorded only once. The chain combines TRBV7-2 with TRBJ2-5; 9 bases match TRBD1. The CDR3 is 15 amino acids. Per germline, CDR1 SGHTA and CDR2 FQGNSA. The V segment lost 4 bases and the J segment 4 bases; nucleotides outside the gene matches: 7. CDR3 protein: CASSSARGQGETQYF. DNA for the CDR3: TGTGCCAGCAGCTCAGCTCGGGGACAGGGAGAGACCCAGTACTTC.

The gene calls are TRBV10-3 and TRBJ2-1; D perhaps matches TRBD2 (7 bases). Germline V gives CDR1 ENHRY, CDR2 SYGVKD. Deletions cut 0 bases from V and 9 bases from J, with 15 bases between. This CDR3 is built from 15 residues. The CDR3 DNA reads TGTGCCATCAGTGAGTCTGCGGGGGCGGTTGGTGAGCAGTTCTTC. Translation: CAISESAGAVGEQFF.

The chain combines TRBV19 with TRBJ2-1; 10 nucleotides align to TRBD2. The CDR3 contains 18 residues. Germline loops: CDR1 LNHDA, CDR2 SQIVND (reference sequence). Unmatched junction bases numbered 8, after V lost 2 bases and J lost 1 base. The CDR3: CASSIRGLASLSYNEQFF. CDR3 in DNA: TGTGCCAGTAGTATAAGGGGACTAGCGAGTCTTTCCTACAATGAGCAGTTCTTC. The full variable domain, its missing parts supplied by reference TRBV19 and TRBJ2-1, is DGGITQSPKYLFRKEGQNVTLSCEQNLNHDAMYWYRQDPGQGLRLIYYSQIVNDFQKGDIAEGYSVSREKKESFPLTVTSAQKNPTAFYLCASSIRGLASLSYNEQFFGPGTRLTVL.

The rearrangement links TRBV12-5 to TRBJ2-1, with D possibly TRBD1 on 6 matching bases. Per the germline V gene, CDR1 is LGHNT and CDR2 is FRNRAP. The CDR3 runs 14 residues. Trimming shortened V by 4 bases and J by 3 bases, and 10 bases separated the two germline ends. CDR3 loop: CASGSQDSYNEQFF. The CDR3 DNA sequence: TGTGCTAGTGGTTCCCAGGACAGCTACAATGAGCAGTTCTTC.

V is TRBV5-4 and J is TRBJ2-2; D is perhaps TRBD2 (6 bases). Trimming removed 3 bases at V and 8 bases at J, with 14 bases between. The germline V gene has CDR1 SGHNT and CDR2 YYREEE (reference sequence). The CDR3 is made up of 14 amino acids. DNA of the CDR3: TGTGCCAGCAGCTATGCGGGGCGACCTGGGGAGCTGTTTTTT. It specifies CASSYAGRPGELFF.

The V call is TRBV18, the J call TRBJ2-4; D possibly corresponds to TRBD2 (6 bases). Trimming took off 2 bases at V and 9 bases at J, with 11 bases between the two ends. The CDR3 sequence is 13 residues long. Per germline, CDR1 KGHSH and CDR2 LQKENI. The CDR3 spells CASSPGMEGIQYF. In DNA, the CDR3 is TGTGCCAGCTCACCAGGAATGGAGGGCATTCAGTACTTC.

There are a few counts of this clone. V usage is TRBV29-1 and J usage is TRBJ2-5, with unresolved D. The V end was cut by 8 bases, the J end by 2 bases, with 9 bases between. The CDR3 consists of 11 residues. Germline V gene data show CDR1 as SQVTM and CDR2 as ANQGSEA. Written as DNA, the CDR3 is TGCAGCACCGCTCAGCAAGAGACCCAGTACTTC. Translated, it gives CSTAQQETQYF.

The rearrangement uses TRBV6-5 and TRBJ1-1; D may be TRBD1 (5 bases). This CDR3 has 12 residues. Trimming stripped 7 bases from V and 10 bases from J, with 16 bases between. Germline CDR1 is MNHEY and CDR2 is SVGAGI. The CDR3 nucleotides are TGTGCCAGCACCCCCGGGGCCGGTCGAGCTTTCTTT. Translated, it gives CASTPGAGRAFF.

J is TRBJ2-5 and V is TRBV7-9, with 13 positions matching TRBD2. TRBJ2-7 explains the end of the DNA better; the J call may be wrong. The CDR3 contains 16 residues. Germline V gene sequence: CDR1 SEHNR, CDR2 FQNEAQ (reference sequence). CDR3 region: CASTPGGTSGAYEQYF. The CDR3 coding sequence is TGTGCCAGCACCCCGGGGGGGACTAGCGGGGCCTACGAGCAGTACTTC.

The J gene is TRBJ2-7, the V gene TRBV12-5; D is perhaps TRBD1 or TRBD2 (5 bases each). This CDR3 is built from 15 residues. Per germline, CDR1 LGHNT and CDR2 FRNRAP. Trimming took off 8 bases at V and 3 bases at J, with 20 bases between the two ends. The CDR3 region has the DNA TGTGCTAGTCAAGAGGAACACGGGGCCCTCTACGAGCAGTACTTC. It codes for CASQEEHGALYEQYF.

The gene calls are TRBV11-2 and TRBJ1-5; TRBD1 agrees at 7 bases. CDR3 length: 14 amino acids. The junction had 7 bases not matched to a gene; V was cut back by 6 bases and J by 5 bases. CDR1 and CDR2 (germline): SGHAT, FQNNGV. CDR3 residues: CASSQGGGYQPQHF. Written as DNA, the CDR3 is TGTGCCAGCAGTCAGGGGGGGGGCTATCAGCCCCAGCATTTT.

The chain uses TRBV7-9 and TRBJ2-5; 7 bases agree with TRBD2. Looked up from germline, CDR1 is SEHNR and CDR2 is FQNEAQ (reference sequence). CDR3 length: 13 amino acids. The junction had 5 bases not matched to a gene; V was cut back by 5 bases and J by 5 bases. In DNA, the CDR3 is TGTGCCAGCAGCAGGACTAGTTTGGAGACCCAGTACTTC. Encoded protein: CASSRTSLETQYF.